This section outlines one T cell receptor beta chain sequence together with its context. The sample originates from a study of PD-L1 blockade in urothelial cancer. The CDR3 is made up of 14 amino acids. J was trimmed by 4 bases and V by 9 bases; bases with no gene match: 5. CDR1 SGHRS and CDR2 YFSETQ come from the germline V gene. The protocol was immunoSEQ multiplex PCR, while the TCRdb copy is restricted to in-frame clones and leaves out a portion. The data hold roughly 74,000 clones, with about nine tenths observed a single time. The clonotype was recovered from a woman in her sixties or seventies with urothelial cancer. This rearrangement joins TRBV5-1 to TRBJ2-3; 13 bases are a match to TRBD2. Material: PBMCs, obtained around atezolizumab (anti-PD-L1) treatment. The CDR3 DNA reads TGCGCCACCCGGACTAGCGGGAGAGCAGATACGCAGTATTTT. Translation gives CATRTSGRADTQYF. The complete variable domain, with remaining parts taken from reference TRBV5-1 and TRBJ2-3, reads KAGVTQTPRYLIKTRGQQVTLSCSPISGHRSVSWYQQTPGQGLQFLFEYFSETQRNKGNFPGRFSGRQFSNSRSEMNVSTLELGDSALYLCATRTSGRADTQYFGPGTRLTVL.